This T cell receptor (beta chain) appears in the sequencing data of a study of blood T cells in healthy people across ages. This clonotype was observed a handful of times. One end of the junction does not line up with germline, which may come from a read error. Primers used in a second PCR of roughly 6 to 11 cycles were a sample-barcoded 5' primer and a J-beta primer mix. TCRdb reprocessed the 5' RACE reads with MiXCR, giving one entry per CDR3 protein. The repertoire holds 1,500,000 or so distinct CDR3 sequences, with approximately 60% as singletons. The sample comprised blood. This receptor was obtained from a man aged 18 to 29 in good health.

DNA for the CDR3: TGCAGTGCTAGAGATGGGGGTGAGGGATCCTCCGAGCAGTACTTC. Translating it yields CSARDGGEGSSEQYF. The V gene is TRBV20-1, the J gene TRBJ2-7; D is perhaps TRBD1 or TRBD2 (5 bases each). Germline CDR1 is DFQATT and CDR2 is SNEGSKA (reference sequence). CDR3 size: 15 residues.